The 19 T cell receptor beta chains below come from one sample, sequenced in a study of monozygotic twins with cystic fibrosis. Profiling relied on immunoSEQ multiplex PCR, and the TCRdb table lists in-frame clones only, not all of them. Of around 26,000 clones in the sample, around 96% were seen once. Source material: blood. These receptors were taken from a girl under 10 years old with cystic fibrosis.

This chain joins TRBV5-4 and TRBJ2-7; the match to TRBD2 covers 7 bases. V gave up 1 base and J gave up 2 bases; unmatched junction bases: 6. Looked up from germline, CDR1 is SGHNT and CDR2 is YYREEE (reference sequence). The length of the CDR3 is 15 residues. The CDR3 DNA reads TGTGCCAGCAGCTTGTCCGGGAGGTCCCCCTACGAGCAGTACTTC. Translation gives CASSLSGRSPYEQYF.

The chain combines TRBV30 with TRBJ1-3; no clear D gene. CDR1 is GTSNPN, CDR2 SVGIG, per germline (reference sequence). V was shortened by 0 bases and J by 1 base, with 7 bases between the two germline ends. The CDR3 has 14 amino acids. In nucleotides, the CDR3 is TGTGCCTGGAGTGTAGGAGGGTCTGGAAACACCATATATTTT. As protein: CAWSVGGSGNTIYF.

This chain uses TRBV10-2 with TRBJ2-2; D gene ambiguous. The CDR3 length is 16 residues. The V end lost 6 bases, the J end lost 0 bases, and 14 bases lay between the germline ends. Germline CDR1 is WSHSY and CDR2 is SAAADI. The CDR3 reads CASSVLRFANTGELFF. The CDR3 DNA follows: TGCGCCAGCAGCGTCCTTAGATTCGCGAACACCGGGGAGCTGTTTTTT.

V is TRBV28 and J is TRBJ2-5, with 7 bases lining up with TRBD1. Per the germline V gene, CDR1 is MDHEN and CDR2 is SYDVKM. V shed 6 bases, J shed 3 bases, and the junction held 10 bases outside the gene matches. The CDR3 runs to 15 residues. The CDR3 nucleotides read TGTGCCAGCAGGGCCCGGACAGGTCGGGAAGAGACCCAGTACTTC. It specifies CASRARTGREETQYF.

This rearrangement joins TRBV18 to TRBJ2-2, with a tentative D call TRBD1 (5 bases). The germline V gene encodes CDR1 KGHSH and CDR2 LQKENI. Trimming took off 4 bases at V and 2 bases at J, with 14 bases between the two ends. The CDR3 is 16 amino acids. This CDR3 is CASSHGTTVNTGELFF. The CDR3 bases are TGTGCCAGCTCACACGGTACGACAGTTAACACCGGGGAGCTGTTTTTT.

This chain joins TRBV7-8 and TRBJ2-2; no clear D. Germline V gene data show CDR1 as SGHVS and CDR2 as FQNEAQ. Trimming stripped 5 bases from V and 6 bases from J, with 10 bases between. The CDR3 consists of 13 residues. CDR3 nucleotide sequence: TGTGCCAGCAGCGTGGACCGGTCCGGGGAGCTGTTTTTT. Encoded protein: CASSVDRSGELFF.

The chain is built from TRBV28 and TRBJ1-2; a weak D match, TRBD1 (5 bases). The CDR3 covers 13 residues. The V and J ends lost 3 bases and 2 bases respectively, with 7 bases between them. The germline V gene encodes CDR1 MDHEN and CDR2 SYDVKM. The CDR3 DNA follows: TGTGCCAGCAGTTTTGGGGGGAACTATGGCTACACCTTC. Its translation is CASSFGGNYGYTF.

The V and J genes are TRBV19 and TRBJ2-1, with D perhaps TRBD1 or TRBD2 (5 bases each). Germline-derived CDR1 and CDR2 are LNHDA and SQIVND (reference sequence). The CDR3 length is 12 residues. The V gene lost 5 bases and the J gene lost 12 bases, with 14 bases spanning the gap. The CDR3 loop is CASSLTGAGQFF. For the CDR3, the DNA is TGTGCCAGTAGTCTGACCGGGGCAGGGCAGTTCTTC.

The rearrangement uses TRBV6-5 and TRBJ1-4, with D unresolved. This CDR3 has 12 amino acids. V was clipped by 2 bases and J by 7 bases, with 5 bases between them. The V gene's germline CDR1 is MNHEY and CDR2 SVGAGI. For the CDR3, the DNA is TGTGCCAGCAGTTACAAAGGTGAAAAACTGTTTTTT. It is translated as CASSYKGEKLFF.

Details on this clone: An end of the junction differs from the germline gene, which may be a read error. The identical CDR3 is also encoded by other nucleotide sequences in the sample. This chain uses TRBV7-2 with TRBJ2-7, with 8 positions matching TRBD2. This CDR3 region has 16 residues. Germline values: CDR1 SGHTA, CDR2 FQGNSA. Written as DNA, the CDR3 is TGTGCCAGCAGCCTGGGAAGATGGCGGGGGGCCTACGAGCAGTATTTC. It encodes CASSLGRWRGAYEQYF. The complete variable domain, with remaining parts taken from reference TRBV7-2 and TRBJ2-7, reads GAGVSQSPSNKVTEKGKDVELRCDPISGHTALYWYRQSLGQGLEFLIYFQGNSAPDKSGLPSDRFSAERTGGSVSTLTIQRTQQEDSAVYLCASSLGRWRGAYEQYFGPGTRLTVT.

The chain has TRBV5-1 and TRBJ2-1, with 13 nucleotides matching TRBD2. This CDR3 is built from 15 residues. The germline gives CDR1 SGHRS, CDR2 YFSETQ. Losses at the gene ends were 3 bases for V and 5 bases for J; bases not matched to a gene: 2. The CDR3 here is CASSSGLAGDNEQFF. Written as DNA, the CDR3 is TGCGCCAGCAGCTCAGGACTAGCGGGAGACAATGAGCAGTTCTTC.

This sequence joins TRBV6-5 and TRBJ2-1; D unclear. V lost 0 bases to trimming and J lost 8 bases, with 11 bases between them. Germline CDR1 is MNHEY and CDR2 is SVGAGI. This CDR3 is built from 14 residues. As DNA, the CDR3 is TGTGCCAGCAGTTACTCGTTGTTTATCGATGAGCAGTTCTTC. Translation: CASSYSLFIDEQFF.

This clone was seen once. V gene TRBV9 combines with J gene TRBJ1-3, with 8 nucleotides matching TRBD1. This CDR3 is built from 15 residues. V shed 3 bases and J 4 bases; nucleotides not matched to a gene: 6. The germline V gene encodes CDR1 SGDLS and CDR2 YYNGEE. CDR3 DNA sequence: TGTGCCAGCAGCGGATCAAGGGACAGGGGAAACACCATATATTTT. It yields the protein CASSGSRDRGNTIYF.

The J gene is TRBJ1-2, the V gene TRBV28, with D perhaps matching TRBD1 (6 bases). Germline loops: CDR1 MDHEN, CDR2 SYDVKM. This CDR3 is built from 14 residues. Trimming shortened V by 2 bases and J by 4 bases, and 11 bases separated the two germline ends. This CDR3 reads CASSLAQGTYGYTF. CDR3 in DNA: TGTGCCAGCAGTTTAGCACAGGGAACCTATGGCTACACCTTC.

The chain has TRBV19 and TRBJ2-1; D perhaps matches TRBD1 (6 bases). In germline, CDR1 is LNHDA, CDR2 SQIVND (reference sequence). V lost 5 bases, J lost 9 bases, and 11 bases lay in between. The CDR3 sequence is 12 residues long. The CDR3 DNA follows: TGTGCCAGTAGTGTTGGGGGCACTGAGCAGTTCTTC. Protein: CASSVGGTEQFF.

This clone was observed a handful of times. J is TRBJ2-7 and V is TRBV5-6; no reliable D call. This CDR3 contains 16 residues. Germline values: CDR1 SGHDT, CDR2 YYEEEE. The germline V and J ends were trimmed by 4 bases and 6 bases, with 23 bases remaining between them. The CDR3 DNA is TGTGCCAGCAGCCCATGGGTTACACCCCTTTACGGCGAGCAGTACTTC. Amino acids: CASSPWVTPLYGEQYF.

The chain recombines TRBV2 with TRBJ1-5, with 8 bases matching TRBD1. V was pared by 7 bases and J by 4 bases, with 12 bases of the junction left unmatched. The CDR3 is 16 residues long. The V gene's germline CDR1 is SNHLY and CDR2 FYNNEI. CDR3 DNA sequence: TGTGCCAGCAATACTAAAGGACAGGGCTGGAATCAGCCCCAGCATTTT. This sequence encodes CASNTKGQGWNQPQHF.

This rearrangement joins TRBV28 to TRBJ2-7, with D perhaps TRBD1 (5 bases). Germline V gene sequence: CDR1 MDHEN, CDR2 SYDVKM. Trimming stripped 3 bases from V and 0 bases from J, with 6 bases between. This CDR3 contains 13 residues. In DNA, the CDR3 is TGTGCCAGCAGTTTCAGGGTCTCCTACGAGCAGTACTTC. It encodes CASSFRVSYEQYF.

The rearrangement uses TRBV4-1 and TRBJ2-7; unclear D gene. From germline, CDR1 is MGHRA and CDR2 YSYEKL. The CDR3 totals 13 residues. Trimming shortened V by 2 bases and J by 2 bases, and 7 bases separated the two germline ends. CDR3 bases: TGCGCCAGCAGCCAAACGGTTGCCTACGAGCAGTACTTC. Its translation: CASSQTVAYEQYF.